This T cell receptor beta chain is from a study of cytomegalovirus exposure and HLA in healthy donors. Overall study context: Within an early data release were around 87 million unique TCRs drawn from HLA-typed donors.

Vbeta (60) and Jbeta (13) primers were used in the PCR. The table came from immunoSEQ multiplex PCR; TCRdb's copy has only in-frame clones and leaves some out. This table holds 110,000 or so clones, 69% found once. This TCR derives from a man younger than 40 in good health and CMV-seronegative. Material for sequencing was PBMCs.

The chain's CDR3 is CASPFQGQGYGYTF. CDR3 sequence (DNA): TGTGCCTCCCCCTTCCAGGGACAGGGTTATGGCTACACCTTC. The J gene is TRBJ1-2, the V gene TRBV30; 9 bases agree with TRBD1. V dropped 7 bases and J dropped 5; count of bases not matched to a gene: 11. The CDR3 loop spans 14 amino acids. Germline V gene sequence: CDR1 GTSNPN, CDR2 SVGIG (reference sequence).